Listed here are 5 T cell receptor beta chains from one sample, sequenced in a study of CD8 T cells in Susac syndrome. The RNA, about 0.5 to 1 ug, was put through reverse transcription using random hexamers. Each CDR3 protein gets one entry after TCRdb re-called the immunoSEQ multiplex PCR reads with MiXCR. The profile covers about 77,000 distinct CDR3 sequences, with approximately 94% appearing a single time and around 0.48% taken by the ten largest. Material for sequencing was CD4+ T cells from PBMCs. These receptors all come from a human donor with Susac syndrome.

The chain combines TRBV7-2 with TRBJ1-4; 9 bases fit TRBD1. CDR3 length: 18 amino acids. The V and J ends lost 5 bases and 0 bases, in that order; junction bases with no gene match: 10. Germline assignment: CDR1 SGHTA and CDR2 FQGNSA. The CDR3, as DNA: TGTGCCAGCAGCACTAAACAGGGGGCTATACCAACTAATGAAAAACTGTTTTTT. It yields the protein CASSTKQGAIPTNEKLFF.

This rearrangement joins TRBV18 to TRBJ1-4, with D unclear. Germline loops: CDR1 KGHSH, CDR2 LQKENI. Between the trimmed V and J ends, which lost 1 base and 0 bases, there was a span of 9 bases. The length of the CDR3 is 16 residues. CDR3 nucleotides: TGTGCCAGCTCACCACGGTTGGGTGCAACTAATGAAAAACTGTTTTTT. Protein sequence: CASSPRLGATNEKLFF.

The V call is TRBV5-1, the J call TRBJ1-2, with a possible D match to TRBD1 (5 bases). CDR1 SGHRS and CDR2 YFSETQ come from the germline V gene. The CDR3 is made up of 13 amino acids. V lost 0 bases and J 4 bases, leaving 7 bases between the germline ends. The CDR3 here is CASSLDRPYGYTF. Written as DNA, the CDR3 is TGCGCCAGCAGCTTGGACAGGCCCTATGGCTACACCTTC.

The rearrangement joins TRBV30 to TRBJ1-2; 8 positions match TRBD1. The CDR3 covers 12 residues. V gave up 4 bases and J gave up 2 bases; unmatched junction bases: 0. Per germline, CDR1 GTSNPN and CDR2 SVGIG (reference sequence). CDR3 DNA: TGTGCCTGGACAGGGGGCAACTATGGCTACACCTTC. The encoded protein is CAWTGGNYGYTF.

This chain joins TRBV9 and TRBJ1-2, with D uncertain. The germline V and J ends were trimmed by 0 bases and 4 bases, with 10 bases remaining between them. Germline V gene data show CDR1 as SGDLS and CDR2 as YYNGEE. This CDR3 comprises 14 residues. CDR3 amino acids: CASSVVGSPYGYTF. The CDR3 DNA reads TGTGCCAGCAGCGTAGTAGGGAGTCCCTATGGCTACACCTTC.